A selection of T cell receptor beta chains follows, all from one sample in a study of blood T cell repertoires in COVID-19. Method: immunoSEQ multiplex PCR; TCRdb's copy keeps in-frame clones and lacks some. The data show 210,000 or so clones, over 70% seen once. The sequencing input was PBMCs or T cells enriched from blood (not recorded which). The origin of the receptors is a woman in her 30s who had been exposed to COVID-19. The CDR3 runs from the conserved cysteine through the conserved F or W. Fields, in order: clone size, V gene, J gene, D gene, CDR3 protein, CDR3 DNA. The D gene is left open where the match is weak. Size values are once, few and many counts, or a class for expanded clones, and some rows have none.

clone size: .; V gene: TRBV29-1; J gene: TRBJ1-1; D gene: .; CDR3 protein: CSVLGDSFGTEAFF; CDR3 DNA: TGCAGCGTTTTGGGAGATTCTTTCGGCACTGAAGCTTTCTTT
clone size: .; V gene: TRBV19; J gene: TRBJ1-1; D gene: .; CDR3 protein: CASSIESTVLLNTEAFF; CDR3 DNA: TGTGCCAGTAGTATAGAGTCGACAGTCCTTTTGAACACTGAAGCTTTCTTT
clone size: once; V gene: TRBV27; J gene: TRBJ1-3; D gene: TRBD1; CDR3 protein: CASTIGFPDRGSGNTIYF; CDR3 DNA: TGTGCCAGCACCATAGGGTTCCCAGACAGGGGCTCTGGAAACACCATATATTTT
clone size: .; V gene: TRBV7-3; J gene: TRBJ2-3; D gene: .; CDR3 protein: CASSPTGPSTDTQYF; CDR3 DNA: TGTGCCAGCAGCCCTACAGGGCCTAGCACAGATACGCAGTATTTT
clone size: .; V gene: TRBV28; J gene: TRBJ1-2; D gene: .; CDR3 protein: CASSFGQGRNYGYTF; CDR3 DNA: TGTGCCAGCAGTTTTGGACAAGGACGGAACTATGGCTACACCTTC
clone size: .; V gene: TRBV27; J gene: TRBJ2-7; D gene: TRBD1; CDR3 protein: CASSLGQGHEQYF; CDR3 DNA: TGTGCCAGCAGTTTGGGACAGGGCCACGAGCAGTACTTC
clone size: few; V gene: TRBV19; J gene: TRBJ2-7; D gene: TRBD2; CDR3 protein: CASANSGRAPPDGEQYF; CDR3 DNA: TGTGCCAGTGCAAATAGCGGGAGGGCCCCCCCGGACGGCGAGCAGTACTTC
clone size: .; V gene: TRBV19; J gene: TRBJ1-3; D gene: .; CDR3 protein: CASNLDSFSGNTIYF; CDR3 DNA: TGTGCCAGTAACCTGGACAGCTTCTCTGGAAACACCATATATTTT
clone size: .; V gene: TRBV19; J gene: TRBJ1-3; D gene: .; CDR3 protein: CASSPSDRISGNTIYF; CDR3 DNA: TGTGCCAGTAGTCCATCCGACAGGATCTCTGGAAACACCATATATTTT
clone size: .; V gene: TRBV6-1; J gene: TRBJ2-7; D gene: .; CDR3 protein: CASSERGYSYEQYF; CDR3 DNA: TGTGCCAGCAGTGAAAGGGGCTATTCCTACGAGCAGTACTTC
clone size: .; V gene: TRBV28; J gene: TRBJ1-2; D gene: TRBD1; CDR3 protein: CASNTGQLYGYTF; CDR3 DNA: TGTGCCAGCAATACGGGACAGTTATATGGCTACACCTTC
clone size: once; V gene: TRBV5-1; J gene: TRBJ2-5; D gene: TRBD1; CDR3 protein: CASSPRDRGLRETQYF; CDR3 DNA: TGCGCCAGCAGCCCCCGGGACAGGGGGCTCCGAGAGACCCAGTACTTC
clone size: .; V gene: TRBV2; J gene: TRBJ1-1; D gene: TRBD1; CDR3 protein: CASNEETGGTEAFF; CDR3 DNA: TGTGCCAGCAATGAAGAGACAGGGGGCACTGAAGCTTTCTTT
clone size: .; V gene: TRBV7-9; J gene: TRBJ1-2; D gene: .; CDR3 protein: CASSLAYGVYGYTF; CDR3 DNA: TGTGCCAGCAGCTTAGCATACGGAGTCTATGGCTACACCTTC
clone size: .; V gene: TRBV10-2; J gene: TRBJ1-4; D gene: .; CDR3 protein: CASSTRRAPGEKLFF; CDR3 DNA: TGCGCCAGCAGTACTCGCCGGGCCCCGGGGGAAAAACTGTTTTTT
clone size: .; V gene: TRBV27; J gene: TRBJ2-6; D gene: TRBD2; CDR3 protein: CASSLFPSGRAHGANVLTF; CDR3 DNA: TGTGCCAGCAGTTTATTTCCTAGCGGGAGGGCCCATGGGGCCAACGTCCTGACTTTC
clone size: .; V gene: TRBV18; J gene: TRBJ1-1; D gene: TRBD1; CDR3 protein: CASSTTGASEAFF; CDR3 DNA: TGTGCCAGCTCGACGACAGGGGCTAGTGAAGCTTTCTTT
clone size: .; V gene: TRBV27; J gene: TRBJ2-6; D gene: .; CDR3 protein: CASSLHGANVLTF; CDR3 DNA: TGTGCCAGCAGTTTACATGGGGCCAACGTCCTGACTTTC
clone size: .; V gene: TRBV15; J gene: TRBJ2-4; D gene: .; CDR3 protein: CATSNTGLVTKNIQYF; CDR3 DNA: TGTGCCACCAGCAACACAGGGTTGGTGACCAAAAACATTCAGTACTTC
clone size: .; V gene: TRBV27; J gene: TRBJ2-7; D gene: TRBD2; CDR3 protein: CASSLSGLAGGFYEQYF; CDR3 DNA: TGTGCCAGCAGTTTATCGGGGCTAGCGGGAGGGTTCTACGAGCAGTACTTC
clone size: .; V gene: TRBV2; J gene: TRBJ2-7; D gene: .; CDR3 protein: CASSEQGRTYEQYF; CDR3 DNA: TGTGCCAGCAGTGAACAGGGCCGTACCTACGAGCAGTACTTC
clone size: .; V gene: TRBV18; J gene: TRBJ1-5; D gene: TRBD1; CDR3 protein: CASSTQGAIHQPQHF; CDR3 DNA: TGTGCCAGCTCAACACAGGGGGCGATCCATCAGCCCCAGCATTTT
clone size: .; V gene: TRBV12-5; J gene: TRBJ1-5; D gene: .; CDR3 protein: CASETLGQPQHF; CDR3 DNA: TGTGCTAGTGAAACCCTCGGTCAGCCCCAGCATTTT
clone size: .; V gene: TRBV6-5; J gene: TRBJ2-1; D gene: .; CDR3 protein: CASSTRGLSYNEQFF; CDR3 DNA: TGTGCCAGCAGCACACGGGGACTCTCCTACAATGAGCAGTTCTTC
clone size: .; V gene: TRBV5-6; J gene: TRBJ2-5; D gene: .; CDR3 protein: CASSLASQGVETQYF; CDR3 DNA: TGTGCCAGCAGCTTGGCTAGCCAAGGAGTCGAGACCCAGTACTTC
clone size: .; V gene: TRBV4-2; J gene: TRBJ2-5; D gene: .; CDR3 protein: CASSQDGGNVETQYF; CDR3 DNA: TGTGCCAGCAGCCAAGACGGCGGGAATGTAGAGACCCAGTACTTC
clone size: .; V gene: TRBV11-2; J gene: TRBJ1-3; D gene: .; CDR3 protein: CASSFLFRDSGNTIYF; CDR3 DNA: TGTGCCAGCAGCTTTTTATTCCGGGACTCTGGAAACACCATATATTTT
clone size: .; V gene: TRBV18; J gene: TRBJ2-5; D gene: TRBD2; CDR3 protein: CASSPVVAGGYQETQYF; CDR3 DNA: TGTGCCAGCTCACCAGTAGTAGCGGGAGGGTACCAAGAGACCCAGTACTTC
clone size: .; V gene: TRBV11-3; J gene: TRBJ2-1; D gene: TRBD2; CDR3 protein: CASSPSGSSYNEQFF; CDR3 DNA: TGTGCCAGCAGCCCTAGCGGCAGCTCCTACAATGAGCAGTTCTTC
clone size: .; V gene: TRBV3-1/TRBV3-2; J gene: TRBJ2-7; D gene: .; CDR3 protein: CASSWSRNEQYF; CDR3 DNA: TGTGCCAGCAGCTGGAGCAGAAACGAGCAGTACTTC
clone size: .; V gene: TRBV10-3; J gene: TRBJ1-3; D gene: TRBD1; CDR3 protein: CAISESDRGSGNTIYF; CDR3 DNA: TGTGCCATCAGTGAGTCGGACAGGGGCTCTGGAAACACCATATATTTT